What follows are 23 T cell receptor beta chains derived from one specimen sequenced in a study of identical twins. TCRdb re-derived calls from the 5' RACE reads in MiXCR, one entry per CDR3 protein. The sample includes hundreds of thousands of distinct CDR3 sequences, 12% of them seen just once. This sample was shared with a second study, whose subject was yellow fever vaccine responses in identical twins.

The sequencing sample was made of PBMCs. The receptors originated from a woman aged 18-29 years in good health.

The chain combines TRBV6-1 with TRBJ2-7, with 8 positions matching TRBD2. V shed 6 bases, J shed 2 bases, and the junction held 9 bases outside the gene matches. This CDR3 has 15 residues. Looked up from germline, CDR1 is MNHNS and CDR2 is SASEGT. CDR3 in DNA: TGTGCCAGCAGGCCGGTGTTGGGACTAGCCTACGAGCAGTACTTC. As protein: CASRPVLGLAYEQYF.

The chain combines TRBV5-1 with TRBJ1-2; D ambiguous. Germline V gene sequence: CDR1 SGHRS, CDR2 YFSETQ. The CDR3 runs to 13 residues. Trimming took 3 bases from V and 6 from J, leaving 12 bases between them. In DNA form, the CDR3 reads TGCGCCAGCAGCTCCCGAACCTCGGATGGCTACACCTTC. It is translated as CASSSRTSDGYTF.

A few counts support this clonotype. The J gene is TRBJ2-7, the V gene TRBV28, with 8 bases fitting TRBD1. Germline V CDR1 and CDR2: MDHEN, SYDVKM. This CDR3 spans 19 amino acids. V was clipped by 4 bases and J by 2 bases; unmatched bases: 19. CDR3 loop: CASSSLGLQDRGRAYEQYF. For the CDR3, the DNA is TGTGCCAGCAGTTCCCTCGGCCTACAAGACAGGGGCCGTGCCTACGAGCAGTACTTC. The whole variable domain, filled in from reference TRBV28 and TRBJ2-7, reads DVKVTQSSRYLVKRTGEKVFLECVQDMDHENMFWYRQDPGLGLRLIYFSYDVKMKEKGDIPEGYSVSREKKERFSLILESASTNQTSMYLCASSSLGLQDRGRAYEQYFGPGTRLTVT.

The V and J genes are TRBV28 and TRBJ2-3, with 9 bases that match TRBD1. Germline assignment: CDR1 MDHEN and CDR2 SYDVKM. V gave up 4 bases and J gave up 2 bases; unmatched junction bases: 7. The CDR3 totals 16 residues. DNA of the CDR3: TGTGCCAGCAGTTCGAACCGGGACAGGGACACAGATACGCAGTATTTT. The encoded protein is CASSSNRDRDTDTQYF.

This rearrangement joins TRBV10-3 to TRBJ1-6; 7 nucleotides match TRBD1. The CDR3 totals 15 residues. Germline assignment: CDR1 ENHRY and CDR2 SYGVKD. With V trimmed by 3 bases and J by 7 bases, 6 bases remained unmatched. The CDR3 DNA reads TGTGCCATCAGTGAAGGGCGGGACAGCAATTCACCCCTCCACTTT. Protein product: CAISEGRDSNSPLHF.

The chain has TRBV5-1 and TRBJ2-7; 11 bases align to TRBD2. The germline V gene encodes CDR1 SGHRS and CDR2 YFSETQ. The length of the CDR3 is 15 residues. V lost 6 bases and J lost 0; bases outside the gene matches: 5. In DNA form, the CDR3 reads TGCGCCAGCAAACCGGGACTAGCGGCCTCCTACGAGCAGTACTTC. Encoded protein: CASKPGLAASYEQYF. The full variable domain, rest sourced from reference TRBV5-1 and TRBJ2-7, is KAGVTQTPRYLIKTRGQQVTLSCSPISGHRSVSWYQQTPGQGLQFLFEYFSETQRNKGNFPGRFSGRQFSNSRSEMNVSTLELGDSALYLCASKPGLAASYEQYFGPGTRLTVT.

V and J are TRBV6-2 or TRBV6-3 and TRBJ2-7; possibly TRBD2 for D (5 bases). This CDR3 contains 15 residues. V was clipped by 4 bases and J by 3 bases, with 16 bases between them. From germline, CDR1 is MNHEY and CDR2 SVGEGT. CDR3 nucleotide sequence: TGTGCCAGCAGTTTCTACCGCTCTAGCAGCTACGAGCAGTACGTC. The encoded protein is CASSFYRSSSYEQYV.

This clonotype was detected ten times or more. The CDR3 sequence is CASRLGTGESEQYV. In DNA form, the CDR3 reads TGCGCCAGCCGACTGGGGACGGGGGAGTCCGAGCAGTACGTC. The V gene is TRBV5-1, the J gene TRBJ2-7; weak D call: TRBD2 (6 bases). The CDR3 sequence is 14 residues long. Germline CDR1 is SGHRS and CDR2 is YFSETQ. V lost 7 bases, J lost 6 bases, and 20 bases lay in between.

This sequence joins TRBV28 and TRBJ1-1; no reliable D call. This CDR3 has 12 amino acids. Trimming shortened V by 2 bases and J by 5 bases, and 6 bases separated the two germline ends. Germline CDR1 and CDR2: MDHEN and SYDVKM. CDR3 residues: CASSLGKTEAFF. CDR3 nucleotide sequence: TGTGCCAGCAGTTTAGGAAAAACTGAAGCTTTCTTT.

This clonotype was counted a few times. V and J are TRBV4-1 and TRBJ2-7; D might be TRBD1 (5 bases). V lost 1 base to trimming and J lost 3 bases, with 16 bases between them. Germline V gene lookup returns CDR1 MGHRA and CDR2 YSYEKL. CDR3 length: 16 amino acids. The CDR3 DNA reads TGCGCCAGCAGCCAAGCCCGGACAAACCCCTTCTACGAGCAGTACTTC. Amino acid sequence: CASSQARTNPFYEQYF.

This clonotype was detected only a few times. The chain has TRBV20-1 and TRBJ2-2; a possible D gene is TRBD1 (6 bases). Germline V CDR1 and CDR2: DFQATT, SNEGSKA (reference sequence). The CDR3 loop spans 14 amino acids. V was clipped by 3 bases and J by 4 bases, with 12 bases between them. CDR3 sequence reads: CSARIRGSTGELFF. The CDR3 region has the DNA TGCAGTGCTAGGATAAGGGGGAGCACCGGGGAGCTGTTTTTT.

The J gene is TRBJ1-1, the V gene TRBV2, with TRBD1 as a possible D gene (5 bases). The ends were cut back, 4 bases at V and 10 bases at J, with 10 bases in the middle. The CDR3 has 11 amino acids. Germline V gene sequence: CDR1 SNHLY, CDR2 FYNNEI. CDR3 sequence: CASSVVGGAFF. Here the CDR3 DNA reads TGTGCCAGCAGTGTTGTCGGGGGAGCTTTCTTT.

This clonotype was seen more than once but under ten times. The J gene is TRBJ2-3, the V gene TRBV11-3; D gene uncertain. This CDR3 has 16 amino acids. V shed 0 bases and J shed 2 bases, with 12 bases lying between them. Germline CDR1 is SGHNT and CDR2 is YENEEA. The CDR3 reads CASSLDGVANTDTQYF. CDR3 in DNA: TGTGCCAGCAGCTTAGATGGGGTAGCCAACACAGATACGCAGTATTTT. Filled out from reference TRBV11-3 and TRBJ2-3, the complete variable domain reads EAGVVQSPRYKIIEKKQPVAFWCNPISGHNTLYWYLQNLGQGPELLIRYENEEAVDDSQLPKDRFSAERLKGVDSTLKIQPAELGDSAVYLCASSLDGVANTDTQYFGPGTRLTVL.

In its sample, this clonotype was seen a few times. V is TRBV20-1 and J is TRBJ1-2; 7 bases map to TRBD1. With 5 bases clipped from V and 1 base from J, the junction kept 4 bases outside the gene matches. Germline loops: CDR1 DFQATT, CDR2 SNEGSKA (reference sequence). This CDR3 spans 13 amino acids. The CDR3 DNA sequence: TGCAGTGCTTCCGACAGGGTTAACTATGGCTACACCTTC. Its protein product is CSASDRVNYGYTF.

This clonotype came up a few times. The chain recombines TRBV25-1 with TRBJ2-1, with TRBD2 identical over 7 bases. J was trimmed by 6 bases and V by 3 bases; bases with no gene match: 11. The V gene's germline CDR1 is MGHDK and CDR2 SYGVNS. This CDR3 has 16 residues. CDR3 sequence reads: CASSEIGLGRSNEQFF. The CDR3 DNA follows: TGTGCCAGCAGTGAGATAGGACTAGGGAGGAGCAATGAGCAGTTCTTC.

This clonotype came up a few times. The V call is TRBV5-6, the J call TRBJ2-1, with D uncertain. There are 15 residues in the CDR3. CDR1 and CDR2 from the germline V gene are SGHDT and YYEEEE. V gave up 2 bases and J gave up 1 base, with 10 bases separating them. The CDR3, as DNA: TGTGCCAGCAGCTTAAGTTTGGAGTCCTACAATGAGCAGTTCTTC. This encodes CASSLSLESYNEQFF.

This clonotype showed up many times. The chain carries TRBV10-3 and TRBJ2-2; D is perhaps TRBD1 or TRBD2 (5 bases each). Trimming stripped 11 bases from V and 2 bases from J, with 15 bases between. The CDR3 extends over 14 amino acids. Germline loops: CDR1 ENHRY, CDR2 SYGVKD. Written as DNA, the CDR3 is TGTGCCTCATGTCGGGACGGAAACACCGGGGAGCTGTTTTTT. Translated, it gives CASCRDGNTGELFF.

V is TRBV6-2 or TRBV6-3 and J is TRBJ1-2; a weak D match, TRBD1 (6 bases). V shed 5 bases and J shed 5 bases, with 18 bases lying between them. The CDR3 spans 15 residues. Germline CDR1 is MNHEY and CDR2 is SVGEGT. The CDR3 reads CASSPPPGTKYGYTF. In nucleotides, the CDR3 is TGTGCCAGCAGTCCACCCCCCGGGACAAAGTATGGCTACACCTTC.

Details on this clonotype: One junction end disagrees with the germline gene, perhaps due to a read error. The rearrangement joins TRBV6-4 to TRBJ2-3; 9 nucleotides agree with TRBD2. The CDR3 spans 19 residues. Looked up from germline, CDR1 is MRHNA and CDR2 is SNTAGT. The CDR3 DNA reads TGTGCCTGCAGTTTGCGTCTAGCGGGACGCCGAGGTAGCACAGATACGCAGTATTTT. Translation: CACSLRLAGRRGSTDTQYF.

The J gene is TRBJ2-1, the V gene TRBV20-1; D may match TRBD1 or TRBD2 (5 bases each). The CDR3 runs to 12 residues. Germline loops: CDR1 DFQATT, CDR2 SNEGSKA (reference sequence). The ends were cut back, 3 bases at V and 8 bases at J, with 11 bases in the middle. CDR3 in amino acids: CSARWGIHEQFF. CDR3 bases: TGCAGTGCTAGGTGGGGGATCCATGAGCAGTTCTTC.

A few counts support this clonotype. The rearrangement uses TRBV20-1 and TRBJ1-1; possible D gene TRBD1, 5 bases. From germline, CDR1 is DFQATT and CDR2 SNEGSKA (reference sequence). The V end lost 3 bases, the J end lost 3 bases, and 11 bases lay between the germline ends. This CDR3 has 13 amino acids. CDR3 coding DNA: TGCAGTGCTAGCCCTGGACAATACACTGAAGCTTTCTTT. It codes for CSASPGQYTEAFF.

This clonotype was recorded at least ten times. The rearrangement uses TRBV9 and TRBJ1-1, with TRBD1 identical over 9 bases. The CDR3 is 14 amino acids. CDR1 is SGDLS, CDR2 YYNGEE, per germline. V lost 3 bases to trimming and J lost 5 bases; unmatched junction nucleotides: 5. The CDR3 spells CASSEQGARTEAFF. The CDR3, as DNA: TGTGCCAGCAGCGAACAGGGGGCGCGAACTGAAGCTTTCTTT.

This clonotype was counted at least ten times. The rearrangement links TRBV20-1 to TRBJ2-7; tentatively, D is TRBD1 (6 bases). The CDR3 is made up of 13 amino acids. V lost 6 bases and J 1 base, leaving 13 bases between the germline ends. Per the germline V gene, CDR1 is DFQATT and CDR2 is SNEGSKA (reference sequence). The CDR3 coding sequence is TGCAGTGCGACCGGGACATTTTCCTACGAGCAGTACTTC. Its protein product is CSATGTFSYEQYF.